This TCR beta chain was recorded in a study of blood T cells in healthy people across ages. Study-level points and caveats: Age brought a roughly linear fall in TCR beta diversity measured per million T cells.

To note about this clonotype: Its antigen is undetermined.

CDR1 and CDR2 (germline): DFQATT, SNEGSKA (reference sequence). V gave up 3 bases and J gave up 5 bases, with 13 bases separating them. CDR3 size: 14 residues. Each sample used at least 6 million PBMCs. A second roughly 6 to 11 cycle PCR used barcoded and J-beta primers. TCRdb re-called the 5' RACE reads with MiXCR, one entry per CDR3 protein. The sample shows approximately 800,000 distinct CDR3 sequences, 46% of them seen only once. The chain carries TRBV20-1 and TRBJ2-2, with D possibly TRBD2 on 6 matching bases. The source material was blood. The receptor was derived from a man aged 80 or over in good health. CDR3 nucleotides: TGCAGTGCTAGTTTCGGGAGAAATACCGGGGAGCTGTTTTTT. Protein product: CSASFGRNTGELFF.